What follows describes a single TCR beta chain. This clone's antigen is unknown. No base quality information exists; no much larger clone differs at one position. This CDR3 is also generated by other DNA sequences in the sample. The data belong to a study of blood T cell repertoires in COVID-19 (dated by TCRdb to about 2020). In terms of the full investigation: Samples from collaborators originated in the United States, Italy and Spain and spanned both the acute and convalescent phases of COVID-19. The prospective study material was composed of cDNA or gDNA derived from T cells, B-cell-depleted T cells, or PBMCs. The repertoires were released in a freely available public database intended as a resource for research on the immune response to SARS-CoV-2. Subjects who had been exposed to COVID-19, were actively infected with it, or had recovered from it provided the deeply sampled blood TCRbeta repertoires that made up the dataset. A de-identified subject ID, COVID-19 status, age in years and sex were almost always included in the sample metadata. The samples were drawn from two sources: the first 160 participants of the ongoing ImmuneRACE study, and 1,200 or so subjects contributed by 6 global collaborators. Where available, HLA class I and class II types were taken from metadata supplied by the sample provider and were not determined by assay-based typing. Results the study describes overall, beyond this receptor: How much clinical and demographic metadata was included differed by source and by participant, and the metadata was provided uncurated.

For CDR1 and CDR2, the germline V gene (reference sequence) lists SEHNR and FQNEAQ. Counted from cysteine to phenylalanine, this CDR3 has 13 amino acids. Only CDR3 DNA is held: 39 bases, read in frame from base 1. V is pared back by 2 bases and J by 5 bases, with 9 bases lying between the germline termini. TCRbeta CDR3 regions were amplified from genomic DNA using the immunoSEQ Assay, a bias-controlled multiplex PCR. The authors processed their data as follows. The number of nucleated cells in each sample was estimated by amplification of reference gene primers within the assay. To quantify the absolute abundance of each unique TCRbeta CDR3 rearrangement, sequence reads were collapsed and filtered. Productive Simpson clonality was computed per sample as the square root of Simpson's diversity index over productive rearrangements. TCRdb mirrors the immuneACCESS table, restricted to in-frame sequences. Some clones are absent from its copies; in checked studies, under half trace to an unresolved V gene, and the reason for the others is unknown. That table is the source of V, J and clone size, and D and trimming were worked out from the DNA. This sample holds some 200,000 clones; 80% to 90% were observed only once. Of the sample, around 3.2% is held by the ten largest clones.

Enrolling through a virtual design, the prospective study's participants ranged in age from roughly 18 to 90 years and lived across roughly 24 United States geographic areas. Cohort assignment in the prospective study relied on participant-reported clinical history from a screening survey and a study questionnaire. In the prospective study, mobile phlebotomists collected whole blood, serum and a nasopharyngeal or oropharyngeal swab from each participant. Prospective study participants could optionally give additional blood draws and questionnaires over an approximately 2-month period. Blood samples from the prospective study were shipped frozen or at room temperature prior to DNA extraction.

The chain joins TRBV7-9 to TRBJ1-1; TRBD1 is a weak D gene call, 5 bases matching. The clonotype was recovered from a woman aged 18-35 years in a cohort exposed to, infected with or recovered from COVID-19 (not recorded which). Sequenced input: PBMCs or T cells enriched from blood (not recorded which). The CDR3 region: CASSLQGSTEAFF. In nucleotides, the sequence is TGTGCCAGCAGCTTACAGGGATCGACTGAAGCTTTCTTT.